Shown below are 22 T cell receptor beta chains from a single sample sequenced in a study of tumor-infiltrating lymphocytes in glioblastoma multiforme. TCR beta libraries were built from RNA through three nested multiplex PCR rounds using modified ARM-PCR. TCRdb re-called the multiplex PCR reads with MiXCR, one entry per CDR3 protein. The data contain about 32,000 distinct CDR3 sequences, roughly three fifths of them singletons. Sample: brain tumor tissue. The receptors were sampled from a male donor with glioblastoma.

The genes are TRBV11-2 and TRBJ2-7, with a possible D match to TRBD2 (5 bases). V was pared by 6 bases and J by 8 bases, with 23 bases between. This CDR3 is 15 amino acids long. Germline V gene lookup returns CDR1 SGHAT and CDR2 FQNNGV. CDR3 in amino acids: CASSFSSLALCKQYF. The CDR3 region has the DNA TGTGCCAGCAGTTTCTCTAGCCTAGCACTATGCAAGCAGTACTTC.

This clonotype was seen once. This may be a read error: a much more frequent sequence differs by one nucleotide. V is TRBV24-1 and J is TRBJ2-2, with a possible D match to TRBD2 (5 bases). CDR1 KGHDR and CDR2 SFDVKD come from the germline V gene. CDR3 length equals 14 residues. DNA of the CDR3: TGTGACACCAGTTATGTGGGAGACACCGGGGAGCTGTTTTTT. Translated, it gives CDTSYVGDTGELFF.

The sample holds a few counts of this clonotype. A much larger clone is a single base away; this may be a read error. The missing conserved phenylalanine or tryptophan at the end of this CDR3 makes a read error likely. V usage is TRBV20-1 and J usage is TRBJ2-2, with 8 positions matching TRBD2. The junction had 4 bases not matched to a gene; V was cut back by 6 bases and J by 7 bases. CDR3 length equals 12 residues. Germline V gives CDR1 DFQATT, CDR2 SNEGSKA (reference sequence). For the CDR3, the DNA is TGCAGTGCACTAGCGGACGGCGGGGAGCTGTTTTCT. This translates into CSALADGGELFS.

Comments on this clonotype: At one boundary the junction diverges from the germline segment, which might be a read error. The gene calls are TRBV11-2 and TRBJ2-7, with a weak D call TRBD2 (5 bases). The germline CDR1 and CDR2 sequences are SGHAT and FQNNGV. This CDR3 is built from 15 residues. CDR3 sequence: CASRSSSLALYDQYF. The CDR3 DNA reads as TGTGCCAGCAGATCCTCTAGCCTAGCACTATACGATCAGTACTTC.

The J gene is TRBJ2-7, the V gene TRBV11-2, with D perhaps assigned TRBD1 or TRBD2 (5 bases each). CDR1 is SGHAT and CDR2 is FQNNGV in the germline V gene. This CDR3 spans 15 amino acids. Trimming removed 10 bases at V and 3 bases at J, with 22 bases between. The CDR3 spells CAISSPGAFGYEQYF. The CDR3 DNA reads TGTGCCATCAGTTCTCCCGGGGCCTTCGGCTACGAGCAGTACTTC.

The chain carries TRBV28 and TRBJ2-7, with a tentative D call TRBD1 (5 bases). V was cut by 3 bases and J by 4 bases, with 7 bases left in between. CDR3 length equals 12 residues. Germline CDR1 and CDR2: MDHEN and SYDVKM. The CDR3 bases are TGTGCCAGCAGTTTGAAGGGGTACGAGCAGTACTTC. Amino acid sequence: CASSLKGYEQYF.

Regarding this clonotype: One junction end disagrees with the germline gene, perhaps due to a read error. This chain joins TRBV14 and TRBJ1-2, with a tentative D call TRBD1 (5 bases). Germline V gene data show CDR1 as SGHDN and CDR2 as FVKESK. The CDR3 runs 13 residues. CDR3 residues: CASGQGFSYGCTF. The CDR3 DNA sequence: TGTGCCAGCGGCCAGGGTTTCAGCTATGGCTGCACCTTC.

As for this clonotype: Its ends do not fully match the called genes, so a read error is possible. In DNA, the CDR3 is TGTGCCGGCAGTGGTCGAGCTAAGGGCGCGACAGGACTAGCGGGTTCCTACGAGCAGTACTTC. Amino acid sequence: CAGSGRAKGATGLAGSYEQYF. The J gene is TRBJ2-7, the V gene TRBV2, with TRBD2 identical over 11 bases. Germline assignment: CDR1 SNHLY and CDR2 FYNNEI. This CDR3 is 21 amino acids long.

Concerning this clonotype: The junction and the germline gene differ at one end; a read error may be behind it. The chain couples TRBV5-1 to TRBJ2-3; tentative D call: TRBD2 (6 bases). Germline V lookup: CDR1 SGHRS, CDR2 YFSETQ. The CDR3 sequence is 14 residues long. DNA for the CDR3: TGCGCCAGCAGGCCAGGAGGGTATTCAGATAAGCAGTATTTT. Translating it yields CASRPGGYSDKQYF.

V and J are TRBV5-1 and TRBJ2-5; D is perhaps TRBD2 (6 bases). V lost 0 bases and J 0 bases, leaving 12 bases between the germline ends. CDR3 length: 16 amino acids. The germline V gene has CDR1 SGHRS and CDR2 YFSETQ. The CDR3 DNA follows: TGCGCCAGCAGCTTGGTAAATAGCGGTTACCAAGAGACCCAGTACTTC. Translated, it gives CASSLVNSGYQETQYF.

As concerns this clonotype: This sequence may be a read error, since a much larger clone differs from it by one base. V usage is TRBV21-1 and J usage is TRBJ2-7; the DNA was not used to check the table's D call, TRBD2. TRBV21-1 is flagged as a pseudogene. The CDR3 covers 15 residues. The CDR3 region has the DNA TGTGCCAGCAGCAATAGAGGGCCATACGGGGACGAGCAGTACTTC. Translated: CASSNRGPYGDEQYF.

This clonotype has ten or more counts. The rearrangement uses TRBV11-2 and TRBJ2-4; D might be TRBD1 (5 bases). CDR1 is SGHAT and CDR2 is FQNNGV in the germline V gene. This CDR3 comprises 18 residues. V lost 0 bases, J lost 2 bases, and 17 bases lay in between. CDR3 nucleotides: TGTGCCAGCAGCTTAGATCGAGGCAGGGATATAACCAAAAACATTCAGTACTTC. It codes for CASSLDRGRDITKNIQYF.

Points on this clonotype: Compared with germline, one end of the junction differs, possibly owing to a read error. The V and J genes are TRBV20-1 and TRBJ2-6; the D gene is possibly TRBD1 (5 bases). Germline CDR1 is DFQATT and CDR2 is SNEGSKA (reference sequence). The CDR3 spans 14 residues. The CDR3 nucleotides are TGCAGTGCTAGAGACACGGGTGGGGCCAACGTCCTGAGTTTC. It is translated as CSARDTGGANVLSF.

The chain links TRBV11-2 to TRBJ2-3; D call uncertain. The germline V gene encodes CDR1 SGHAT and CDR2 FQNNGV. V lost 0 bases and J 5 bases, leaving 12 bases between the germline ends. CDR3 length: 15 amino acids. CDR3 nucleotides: TGTGCCAGCAGCTTAGATTGGGCATCCAAAGATACGCAGTATTTT. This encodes CASSLDWASKDTQYF.

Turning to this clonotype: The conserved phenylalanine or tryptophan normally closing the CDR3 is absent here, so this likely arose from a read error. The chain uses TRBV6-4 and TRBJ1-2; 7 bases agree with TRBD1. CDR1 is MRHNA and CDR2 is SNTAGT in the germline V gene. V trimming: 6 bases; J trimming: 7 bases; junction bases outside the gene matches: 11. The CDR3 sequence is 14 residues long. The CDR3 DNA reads TGTGCCAGCAGCGACACAGGGGCTGGTCCTGGCTACACCTTA. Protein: CASSDTGAGPGYTL.

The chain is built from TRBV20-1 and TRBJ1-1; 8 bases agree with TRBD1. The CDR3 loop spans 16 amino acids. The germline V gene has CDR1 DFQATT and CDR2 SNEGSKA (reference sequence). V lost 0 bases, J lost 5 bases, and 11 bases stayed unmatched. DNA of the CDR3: TGCAGTGCTAGAGATACAGGGGGAGGGCGGAATACTGAAGCTTTCTTT. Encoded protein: CSARDTGGGRNTEAFF.

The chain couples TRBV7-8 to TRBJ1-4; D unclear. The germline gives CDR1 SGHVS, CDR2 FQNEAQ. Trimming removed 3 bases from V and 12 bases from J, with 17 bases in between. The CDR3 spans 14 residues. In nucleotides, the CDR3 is TGTGCCAGCAGCTTTACTGTTGCCAGTTTAGAACTGTTTTTT. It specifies CASSFTVASLELFF.

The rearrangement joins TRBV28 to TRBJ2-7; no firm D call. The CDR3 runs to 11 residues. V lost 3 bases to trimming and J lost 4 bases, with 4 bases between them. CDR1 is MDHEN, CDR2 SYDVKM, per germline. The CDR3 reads CASSFKYEQYF. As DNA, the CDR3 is TGTGCCAGCAGTTTTAAATACGAGCAGTACTTC.

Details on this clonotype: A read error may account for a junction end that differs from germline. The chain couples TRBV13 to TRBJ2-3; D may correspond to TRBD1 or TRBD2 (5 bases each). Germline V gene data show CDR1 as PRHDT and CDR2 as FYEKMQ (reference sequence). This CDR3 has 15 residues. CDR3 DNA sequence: TGTGCCAGCAGTTCCTTGACTAAGCAGACAGATACGCGGTATTTT. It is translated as CASSSLTKQTDTRYF.

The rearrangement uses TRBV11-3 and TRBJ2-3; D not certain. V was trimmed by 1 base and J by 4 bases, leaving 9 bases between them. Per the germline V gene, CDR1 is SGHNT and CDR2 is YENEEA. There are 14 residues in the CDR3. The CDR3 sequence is CASSLVASSDTQYF. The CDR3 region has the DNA TGTGCCAGCAGCTTAGTTGCAAGCTCAGATACGCAGTATTTT.

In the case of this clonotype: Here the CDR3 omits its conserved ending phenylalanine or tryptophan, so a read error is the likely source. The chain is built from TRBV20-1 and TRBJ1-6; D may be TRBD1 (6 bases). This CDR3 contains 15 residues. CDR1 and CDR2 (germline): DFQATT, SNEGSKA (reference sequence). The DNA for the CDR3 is TGCATTGCTAGCCCTCCGGGACAAGGGAATTCACCCCTCCACATT. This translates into CIASPPGQGNSPLHI.

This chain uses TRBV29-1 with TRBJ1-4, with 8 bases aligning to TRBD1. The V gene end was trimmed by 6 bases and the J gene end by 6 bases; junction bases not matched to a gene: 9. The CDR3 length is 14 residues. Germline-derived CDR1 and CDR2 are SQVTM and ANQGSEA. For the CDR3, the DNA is TGCAGCGTCGGGACAGGTGGTACCGATGAAAAACTGTTTTTT. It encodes CSVGTGGTDEKLFF.